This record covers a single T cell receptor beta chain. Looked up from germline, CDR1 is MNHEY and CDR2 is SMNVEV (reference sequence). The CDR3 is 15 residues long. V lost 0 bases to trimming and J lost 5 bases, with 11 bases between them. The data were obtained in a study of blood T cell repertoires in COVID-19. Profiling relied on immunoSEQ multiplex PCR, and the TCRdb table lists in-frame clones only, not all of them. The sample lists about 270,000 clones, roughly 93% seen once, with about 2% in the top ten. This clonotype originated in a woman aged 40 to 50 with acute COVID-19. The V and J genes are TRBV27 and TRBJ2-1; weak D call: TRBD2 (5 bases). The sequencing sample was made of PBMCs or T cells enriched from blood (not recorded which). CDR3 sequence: CASSLSVSANNEQFF. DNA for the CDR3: TGTGCCAGCAGTTTATCGGTTAGCGCCAACAATGAGCAGTTCTTC.